The rows below give T cell receptor beta chains drawn from one sample of a study of blood T cells in healthy people across ages. TCRdb fed the 5' RACE reads into MiXCR, producing one record per CDR3 protein. The sample yields 850,000 to 1,300,000 distinct CDR3 sequences, under 45% seen once. Material: blood. Every receptor here comes from a woman aged 60 to 75 in good health. The CDR3 runs from the conserved cysteine through the conserved F or W. The D gene is left open where the match is weak. Only some rows state a clone size, as once, few, many or a class for expanded clones.

j_call	d_call	clone_size	v_call	cdr3_aa	cdr3_nt
TRBJ2-1	TRBD1	once	TRBV6-5	CASSYLQGATDEQFF	TGTGCCAGCAGTTACTTACAGGGGGCGACGGATGAGCAGTTCTTC
TRBJ2-5	-	few	TRBV7-2	CASSQTMGRETQYF	TGTGCCAGCAGCCAGACTATGGGTCGTGAGACCCAGTACTTC
TRBJ1-5	-	few	TRBV7-8	CASSLSPGISNQPQHF	TGTGCCAGCAGCTTATCTCCCGGGATTAGCAATCAGCCCCAGCATTTT
TRBJ2-7	-	-	TRBV15	CATNRDSDREVPYEQYF	TGTGCCACCAACAGAGATTCAGATCGTGAAGTCCCCTACGAGCAGTACTTC
TRBJ1-1	-	-	TRBV29-1	CSVERGVGENTEAFF	TGCAGCGTTGAACGAGGGGTGGGGGAGAACACTGAAGCTTTCTTT
TRBJ2-7	-	-	TRBV28	CASSLNAEGSYNEQYF	TGTGCCAGCAGTTTAAATGCTGAAGGGTCCTACAATGAGCAGTACTTC
TRBJ2-7	-	-	TRBV3-1	CASSQDPAGRYEQYF	TGTGCCAGCAGCCAAGATCCGGCGGGCAGGTACGAGCAGTACTTC
TRBJ2-7	-	few	TRBV20-1	CSARRTARGEQYF	TGCAGTGCTAGGCGGACAGCACGAGGGGAGCAGTACTTC
TRBJ2-5	-	-	TRBV11-2	CASSLGRWAETQYF	TGTGCCAGCAGCTTGGGTCGCTGGGCGGAGACCCAGTACTTC
TRBJ2-5	-	many	TRBV6-5	CASSYSVLETQYF	TGTGCCAGCAGTTACTCGGTCCTGGAGACCCAGTACTTC
TRBJ2-5	TRBD1	few	TRBV5-1	CASSLTGTGGAETQYF	TGCGCCAGCAGCTTGACCGGGACAGGGGGCGCGGAGACCCAGTACTTC